These 20 T cell receptor beta chains share one sample of origin, sequenced in a study of OX40 agonist ivuxolimab in advanced cancers. The library was made by the immunoSEQ multiplex PCR assay. What TCRdb holds here is the immuneACCESS table cut down to in-frame rearrangements. Part of the clones is not present; checked against another copy, under half of the missing clones reflect an unresolved V gene, and the others are unexplained. For this sample there are about 60,000 clones; about 94% appear just once. Roughly a fifth of the sample comes from the top ten. The input for sequencing was CD4+ or CD8+ T cells sorted from blood, taken in a trial of the OX40 agonist ivuxolimab. The receptors were gathered from an adult with an advanced solid tumor such as melanoma, head and neck, liver or kidney cancer.

This clone has more than one count but fewer than ten. The V gene is TRBV19, the J gene TRBJ1-1; 7 nucleotides match TRBD1. The CDR3 totals 14 residues. Germline CDR1 LNHDA, CDR2 SQIVND (reference sequence). With 5 bases clipped from V and 1 base from J, the junction kept 4 bases outside the gene matches. CDR3 sequence: CASSFGTANTEAFF. The CDR3 DNA reads TGTGCCAGTAGTTTCGGGACAGCGAACACTGAAGCTTTCTTT.

The J gene is TRBJ2-1, the V gene TRBV28; 16 positions match TRBD2. CDR1 is MDHEN and CDR2 is SYDVKM in the germline V gene. Trimming removed 6 bases from V and 2 bases from J; junction bases left unmatched: 10. The CDR3 is 19 amino acids. The CDR3 sequence: CASRSTTGTSGRAYNEQFF. CDR3 DNA sequence: TGTGCCAGCAGATCTACTACCGGGACTAGCGGGAGGGCCTACAATGAGCAGTTCTTC.

The chain is built from TRBV5-6 and TRBJ2-1; TRBD2 is a possible D gene (6 bases). Germline-derived CDR1 and CDR2 are SGHDT and YYEEEE. The V gene lost 0 bases and the J gene lost 8 bases, with 12 bases spanning the gap. The length of the CDR3 is 14 residues. The CDR3 DNA reads as TGTGCCAGCAGCTTGGTTACCGGAGGGGATGAGCAGTTCTTC. Protein sequence: CASSLVTGGDEQFF.

The rearrangement joins TRBV7-9 to TRBJ2-7, with 7 bases lining up with TRBD1. Unmatched junction bases numbered 6, after V lost 3 bases and J lost 4 bases. CDR1 is SEHNR and CDR2 is FQNEAQ in the germline V gene (reference sequence). CDR3 length equals 14 residues. The CDR3 DNA reads as TGTGCCAGCAGCTTCACAGGGGTGGCGTACGAGCAGTACTTC. Translated: CASSFTGVAYEQYF.

In nucleotides, the CDR3 is TGTGCCAGCAGGACTACTAGCGGGGCCATGAGGTCCTACAATGAGCAGTTCTTC. Translating it yields CASRTTSGAMRSYNEQFF. The V gene is TRBV27, the J gene TRBJ2-1; 10 bases line up with TRBD2. The V segment lost 6 bases and the J segment 1 base; nucleotides outside the gene matches: 12. Germline V gives CDR1 MNHEY, CDR2 SMNVEV (reference sequence). The CDR3 is 18 amino acids.

The chain links TRBV11-2 to TRBJ2-2; TRBD2 is a possible D gene (6 bases). V lost 0 bases and J 3 bases, leaving 8 bases between the germline ends. Germline loops: CDR1 SGHAT, CDR2 FQNNGV. The CDR3 is 15 amino acids. The CDR3 loop reads CASSLDWEDTGELFF. The CDR3 nucleotides read TGTGCCAGCAGCTTAGATTGGGAGGACACCGGGGAGCTGTTTTTT.

This clone was seen once. This chain uses TRBV5-1 with TRBJ1-1; TRBD1 matches at 11 bases. The junction had 9 bases not matched to a gene; V was cut back by 6 bases and J by 11 bases. CDR1 and CDR2 (germline): SGHRS, YFSETQ. There are 13 residues in the CDR3. The CDR3 loop reads CASKRGQGDRAFF. The CDR3 DNA is TGCGCCAGCAAGAGGGGACAGGGGGATCGTGCTTTCTTT. The full variable domain, its missing parts supplied by reference TRBV5-1 and TRBJ1-1, is KAGVTQTPRYLIKTRGQQVTLSCSPISGHRSVSWYQQTPGQGLQFLFEYFSETQRNKGNFPGRFSGRQFSNSRSEMNVSTLELGDSALYLCASKRGQGDRAFFGQGTRLTVV.

The rearrangement links TRBV9 to TRBJ2-1; perhaps TRBD2 as D (7 bases). CDR1 is SGDLS, CDR2 YYNGEE, per germline. CDR3 length: 12 residues. The germline V and J ends were trimmed by 7 bases and 9 bases, with 14 bases remaining between them. The DNA for the CDR3 is TGTGCCAGCGGGGGGGACATAGGTGAGCAGTTCTTC. This encodes CASGGDIGEQFF.

A single count supports this clone. V is TRBV30 and J is TRBJ1-2; D gene unclear. Germline assignment: CDR1 GTSNPN and CDR2 SVGIG (reference sequence). The CDR3 covers 12 residues. V was cut by 0 bases and J by 2 bases, with 4 bases left in between. The chain's CDR3 is CAWSVQNYGYTF. As DNA, the CDR3 is TGTGCCTGGAGTGTCCAGAACTATGGCTACACCTTC.

This chain links TRBV7-9 with TRBJ1-1; a weak D match, TRBD1 (5 bases). The V end was cut by 1 base, the J end by 6 bases, with 12 bases between. This CDR3 region has 14 residues. The germline V gene has CDR1 SEHNR and CDR2 FQNEAQ (reference sequence). The CDR3 region has the DNA TGTGCCAGCAGCTTAGGGGGACCAAAGCCTGAAGCTTTCTTT. Translated: CASSLGGPKPEAFF.

The V call is TRBV6-4, the J call TRBJ2-2, with 10 bases aligning to TRBD2. CDR1 and CDR2 (germline): MRHNA, SNTAGT. The V gene end was trimmed by 4 bases and the J gene end by 6 bases; junction bases not matched to a gene: 5. The CDR3 is made up of 15 amino acids. CDR3 sequence reads: CASSATGLASGELFF. DNA for the CDR3: TGTGCCAGCAGTGCCACGGGACTAGCGTCCGGGGAGCTGTTTTTT.

The chain couples TRBV25-1 to TRBJ1-2; no firm D call. Per the germline V gene, CDR1 is MGHDK and CDR2 is SYGVNS. V was trimmed by 0 bases and J by 8 bases, leaving 16 bases between them. This CDR3 has 15 amino acids. CDR3 sequence: CASSEYIGSDGGYTF. The CDR3 bases are TGTGCCAGCAGTGAATATATCGGCAGTGATGGGGGCTACACCTTC.

The chain couples TRBV28 to TRBJ1-4; tentative D call: TRBD1 (5 bases). The CDR3 is 17 residues long. The germline V and J ends were trimmed by 0 bases and 7 bases, with 18 bases remaining between them. Germline-derived CDR1 and CDR2 are MDHEN and SYDVKM. CDR3 nucleotides: TGTGCCAGCAGTTTATGGACTGTGGGGGTGGAGGGTGAAAAACTGTTTTTT. This gives the protein CASSLWTVGVEGEKLFF.

This chain connects TRBV5-5 to TRBJ2-2; D not certain. The ends were cut back, 1 base at V and 5 bases at J, with 3 bases in the middle. The CDR3 has 12 amino acids. From germline, CDR1 is SGHKS and CDR2 YYEKEE (reference sequence). The CDR3: CASSLTTGELFF. In DNA form, the CDR3 reads TGTGCCAGCAGCTTGACGACCGGGGAGCTGTTTTTT.

V gene TRBV2 combines with J gene TRBJ1-1, with D tentatively TRBD1 (6 bases). The V end lost 7 bases, the J end lost 1 base, and 16 bases lay between the germline ends. Germline CDR1 SNHLY, CDR2 FYNNEI. The CDR3 extends over 15 amino acids. As DNA, the CDR3 is TGTGCCAGCAATCGGGGAAGGGGGGCGAACACTGAAGCTTTCTTT. Translated: CASNRGRGANTEAFF.

V is TRBV9 and J is TRBJ2-3; 8 bases map to TRBD1. The CDR3 spans 16 residues. The germline gives CDR1 SGDLS, CDR2 YYNGEE. V trimming: 0 bases; J trimming: 4 bases; junction bases outside the gene matches: 7. The CDR3 loop reads CASSVGAGGRADTQYF. CDR3 nucleotides: TGTGCCAGCAGCGTAGGAGCAGGGGGCCGGGCAGATACGCAGTATTTT. The full variable domain, rest sourced from reference TRBV9 and TRBJ2-3, is DSGVTQTPKHLITATGQRVTLRCSPRSGDLSVYWYQQSLDQGLQFLIQYYNGEERAKGNILERFSAQQFPDLHSELNLSSLELGDSALYFCASSVGAGGRADTQYFGPGTRLTVL.

The chain recombines TRBV28 with TRBJ1-6; D unresolved. Germline lookup yields CDR1 MDHEN and CDR2 SYDVKM. Trimming stripped 2 bases from V and 0 bases from J, with 8 bases between. CDR3 length: 16 amino acids. As DNA, the CDR3 is TGTGCCAGCAGTTTACGAGGGAGCTCCTATAATTCACCCCTCCACTTT. Translation: CASSLRGSSYNSPLHF.

This chain uses TRBV5-4 with TRBJ1-1; D may be TRBD1 (5 bases). V dropped 0 bases and J dropped 0 bases, with 9 bases sitting between them. This CDR3 has 15 amino acids. The germline V gene encodes CDR1 SGHNT and CDR2 YYREEE (reference sequence). Here the CDR3 DNA reads TGTGCCAGCAGCTTGGTTGGGACGGTGAACACTGAAGCTTTCTTT. Translation gives CASSLVGTVNTEAFF.

This chain joins TRBV28 and TRBJ2-1; 9 nucleotides agree with TRBD1. J lost 7 bases, V lost 6 bases, and 31 bases had no gene match. Germline lookup yields CDR1 MDHEN and CDR2 SYDVKM. There are 22 residues in the CDR3. Written as DNA, the CDR3 is TGTGCCAGCAGCTCGCTCCTACTCGCGGGACAGGGTTTTAGCGGGCGCAGGAATGAGCAGTTCTTC. This codes for CASSSLLLAGQGFSGRRNEQFF. The full variable domain, in which reference TRBV28 and TRBJ2-1 provide the parts outside the CDR3, is DVKVTQSSRYLVKRTGEKVFLECVQDMDHENMFWYRQDPGLGLRLIYFSYDVKMKEKGDIPEGYSVSREKKERFSLILESASTNQTSMYLCASSSLLLAGQGFSGRRNEQFFGPGTRLTVL.

The chain has TRBV6-6 and TRBJ2-4; D might be TRBD2 (5 bases). The CDR3 is 15 residues long. V lost 9 bases and J 0 bases, leaving 15 bases between the germline ends. Germline V gene lookup returns CDR1 MNHNY and CDR2 SVGAGI (reference sequence). In nucleotides, the CDR3 is TGTGCCAGTTTGGACTCCAGAGCAGCCAAAAACATTCAGTACTTC. As protein: CASLDSRAAKNIQYF.